Below are 3 T cell receptor beta chains sequenced from a single sample in a study of blood T cell repertoires in COVID-19. Repertoires were generated with immunoSEQ multiplex PCR, while TCRdb's copy carries only in-frame clones and drops some. The table includes about 380,000 clones, around 87% detected once. Sample: PBMCs or T cells enriched from blood (not recorded which). These receptors were taken from a young man who had recovered from COVID-19.

This clone was counted once. The rearrangement links TRBV11-2 to TRBJ2-5; 9 nucleotides line up with TRBD2. The CDR3 is 16 residues long. Per germline, CDR1 SGHAT and CDR2 FQNNGV. The V and J ends lost 2 bases and 4 bases, in that order; junction bases with no gene match: 8. For the CDR3, the DNA is TGTGCCAGCAGCTTAATGCGGGGGGGCCGACGAGAGACCCAGTACTTC. Protein product: CASSLMRGGRRETQYF.

This chain joins TRBV5-6 and TRBJ1-5; 10 bases agree with TRBD1. V gave up 5 bases and J gave up 4 bases; unmatched junction bases: 6. The CDR3 is made up of 15 amino acids. The germline gives CDR1 SGHDT, CDR2 YYEEEE. CDR3 amino acids: CASSSGQGINQPQHF. CDR3 nucleotides: TGTGCCAGCAGTTCGGGACAGGGGATAAATCAGCCCCAGCATTTT.

The rearrangement links TRBV6-5 to TRBJ1-5; no firm D call. The CDR3 sequence is 14 residues long. Germline CDR1 is MNHEY and CDR2 is SVGAGI. Deletions cut 7 bases from V and 2 bases from J, with 12 bases between. Here the CDR3 DNA reads TGTGCCAGCAAGCCAGGTCAAGGCAATCAGCCCCAGCATTTT. Its translation is CASKPGQGNQPQHF.